This TCR beta chain appears in the sequencing data of a study of blood T cells in healthy people across ages. Findings and caveats of the study: Higher diversity, along with more naive CD4+ cells, distinguished long-lived donors from aged donors. The study regarded diversity estimates from one million T cells as underestimates.

This clonotype was seen more than once but under ten times. Antigen: not known. The CDR3 totals 13 residues. The V gene's germline CDR1 is SQVTM and CDR2 ANQGSEA. Trimming pared 1 base from V and 3 bases from J, leaving 6 bases between. Then a second PCR, running about 7 to 11 cycles, was carried out with a sample-barcoded 5' primer and a J-beta primer mix. TCRdb reprocessed the 5' RACE reads via MiXCR and lists one record per CDR3 protein. The repertoire includes hundreds of thousands of distinct CDR3 sequences, roughly a quarter of them detected once, and under 4.5% sits in the top ten. These data also formed part of another study, on T cells of mothers and their children. In that study: Over 9.5 million reads per mother and 2.5 million to 3 million per child were obtained.

Sequencing was done on a sample of blood. The TCR comes from a boy between 2 and 10 years old in good health. The chain uses TRBV29-1 and TRBJ2-2; D may be TRBD2 (5 bases). The CDR3 loop is CSVEGEHTGELFF. The DNA for the CDR3 is TGCAGCGTTGAAGGGGAGCACACCGGGGAGCTGTTTTTT.